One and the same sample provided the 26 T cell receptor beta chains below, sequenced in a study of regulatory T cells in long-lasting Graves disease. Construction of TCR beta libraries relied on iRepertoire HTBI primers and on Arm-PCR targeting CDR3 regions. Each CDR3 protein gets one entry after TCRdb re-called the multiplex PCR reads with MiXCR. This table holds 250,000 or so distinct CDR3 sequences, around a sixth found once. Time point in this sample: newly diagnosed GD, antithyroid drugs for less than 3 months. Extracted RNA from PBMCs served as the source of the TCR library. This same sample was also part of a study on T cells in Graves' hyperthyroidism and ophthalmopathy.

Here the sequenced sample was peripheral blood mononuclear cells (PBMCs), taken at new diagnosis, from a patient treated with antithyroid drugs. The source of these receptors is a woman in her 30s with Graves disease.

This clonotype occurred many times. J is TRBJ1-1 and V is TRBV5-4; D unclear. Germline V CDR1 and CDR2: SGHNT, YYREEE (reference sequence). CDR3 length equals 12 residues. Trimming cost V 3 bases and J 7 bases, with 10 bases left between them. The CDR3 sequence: CASSSSGLEAFF. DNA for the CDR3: TGTGCCAGCAGCTCATCGGGTCTTGAAGCTTTCTTT.

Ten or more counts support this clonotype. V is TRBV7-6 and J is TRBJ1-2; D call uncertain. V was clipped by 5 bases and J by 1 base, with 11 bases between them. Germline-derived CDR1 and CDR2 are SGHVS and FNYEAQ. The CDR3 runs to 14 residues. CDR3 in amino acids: CASSPRTDNYGYTF. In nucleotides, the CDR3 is TGTGCCAGCAGCCCTAGGACGGATAACTATGGCTACACCTTC.

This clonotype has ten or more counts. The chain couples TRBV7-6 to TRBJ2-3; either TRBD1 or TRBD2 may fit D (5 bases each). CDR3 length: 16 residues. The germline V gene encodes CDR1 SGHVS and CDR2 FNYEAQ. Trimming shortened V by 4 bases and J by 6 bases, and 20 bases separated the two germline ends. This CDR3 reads CASSSGRFRGADTQYF. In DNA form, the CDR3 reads TGTGCCAGCAGCTCGGGCCGATTTCGGGGCGCGGATACGCAGTATTTT.

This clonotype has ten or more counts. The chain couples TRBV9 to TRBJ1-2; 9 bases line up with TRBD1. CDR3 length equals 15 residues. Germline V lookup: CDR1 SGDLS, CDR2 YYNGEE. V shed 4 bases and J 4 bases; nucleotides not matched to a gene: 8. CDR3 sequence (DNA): TGTGCCAGCAGCCCGGGACAGGGCGCGGGCTATGGCTACACCTTC. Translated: CASSPGQGAGYGYTF.

The CDR3 here is CASRSRQGAIEAFF. The CDR3 region has the DNA TGTGCCAGCAGATCTAGACAGGGGGCGATTGAAGCTTTCTTT. The chain joins TRBV7-8 to TRBJ1-1; 10 bases map to TRBD1. The V gene end was trimmed by 6 bases and the J gene end by 7 bases; junction bases not matched to a gene: 8. Germline CDR1 and CDR2: SGHVS and FQNEAQ. This CDR3 contains 14 residues.

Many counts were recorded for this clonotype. Here the CDR3 reads CASSLPRGYGYTF. The CDR3 region has the DNA TGTGCCAGCAGCCTCCCCAGGGGCTATGGCTACACCTTC. The J gene is TRBJ1-2, the V gene TRBV3-1; D is perhaps TRBD1 (6 bases). The CDR3 runs 13 residues. Germline CDR1 LGHDT, CDR2 YNNKEL (reference sequence). The germline V and J ends were trimmed by 4 bases and 4 bases, with 10 bases remaining between them. Filled out from reference TRBV3-1 and TRBJ1-2, the complete variable domain reads DTAVSQTPKYLVTQMGNDKSIKCEQNLGHDTMYWYKQDSKKFLKIMFSYNNKELIINETVPNRFSPKSPDKAHLNLHINSLELGDSAVYFCASSLPRGYGYTFGSGTRLTVV.

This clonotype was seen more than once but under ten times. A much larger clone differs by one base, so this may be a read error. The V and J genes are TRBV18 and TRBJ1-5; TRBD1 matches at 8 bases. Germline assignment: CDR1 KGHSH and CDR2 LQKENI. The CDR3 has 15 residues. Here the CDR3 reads CASSLTGVSSQPQHF. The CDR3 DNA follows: TGTGCCAGCTCGCTGACAGGGGTTAGCAGTCAGCCCCAGCATTTT.

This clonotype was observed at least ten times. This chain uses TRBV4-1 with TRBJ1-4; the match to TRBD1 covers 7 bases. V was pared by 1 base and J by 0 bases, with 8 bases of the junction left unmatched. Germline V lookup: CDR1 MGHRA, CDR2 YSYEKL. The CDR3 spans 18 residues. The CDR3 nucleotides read TGCGCCAGCAGCCAAGTAGTGGACAGGACTGCAACTAATGAAAAACTGTTTTTT. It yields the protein CASSQVVDRTATNEKLFF.

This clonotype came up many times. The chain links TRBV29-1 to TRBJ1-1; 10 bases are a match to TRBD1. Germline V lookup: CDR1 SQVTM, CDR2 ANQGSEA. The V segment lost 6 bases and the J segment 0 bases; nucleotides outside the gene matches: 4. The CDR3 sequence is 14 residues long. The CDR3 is CSVGQGELNTEAFF. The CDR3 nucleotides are TGCAGCGTAGGACAGGGGGAGCTGAACACTGAAGCTTTCTTT.

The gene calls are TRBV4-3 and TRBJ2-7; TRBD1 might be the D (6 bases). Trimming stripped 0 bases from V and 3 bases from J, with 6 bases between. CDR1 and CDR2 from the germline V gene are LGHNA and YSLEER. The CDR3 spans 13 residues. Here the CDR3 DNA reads TGCGCCAGCAGCCAAGAGGACAGCTACGAGCAGTACTTC. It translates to CASSQEDSYEQYF.

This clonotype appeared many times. In nucleotides, the CDR3 is TGTGCCAGCAGTAAAACCGGGACAGGGACCGAGCAGTACTTC. Translated: CASSKTGTGTEQYF. V is TRBV7-3 and J is TRBJ2-7; 9 bases are shared with TRBD1. The CDR3 contains 14 residues. Germline assignment: CDR1 SGHTA and CDR2 FQGTGA. J was trimmed by 6 bases and V by 6 bases; bases with no gene match: 9.

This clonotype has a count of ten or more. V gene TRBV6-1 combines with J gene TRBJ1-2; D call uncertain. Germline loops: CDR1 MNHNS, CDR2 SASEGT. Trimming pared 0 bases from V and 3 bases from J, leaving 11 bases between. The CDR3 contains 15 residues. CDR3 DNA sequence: TGTGCCAGCAGTGAAGCGGGAAAGGCCTACTATGGCTACACCTTC. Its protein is CASSEAGKAYYGYTF.

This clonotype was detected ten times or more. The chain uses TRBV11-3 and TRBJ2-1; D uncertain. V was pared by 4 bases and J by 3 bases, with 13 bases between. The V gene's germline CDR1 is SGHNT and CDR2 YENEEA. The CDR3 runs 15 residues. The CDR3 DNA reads TGTGCCAGCAGCTCGGACGGATCCCACTACAATGAGCAGTTCTTC. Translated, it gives CASSSDGSHYNEQFF.

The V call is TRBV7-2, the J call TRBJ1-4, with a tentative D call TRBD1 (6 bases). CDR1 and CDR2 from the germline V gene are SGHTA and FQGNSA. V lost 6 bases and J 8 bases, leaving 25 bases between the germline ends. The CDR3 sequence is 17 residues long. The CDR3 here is CASSLGGAGGRREKLFF. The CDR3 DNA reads TGTGCCAGCAGTTTGGGGGGGGCGGGGGGGCGTCGGGAAAAACTGTTTTTT.

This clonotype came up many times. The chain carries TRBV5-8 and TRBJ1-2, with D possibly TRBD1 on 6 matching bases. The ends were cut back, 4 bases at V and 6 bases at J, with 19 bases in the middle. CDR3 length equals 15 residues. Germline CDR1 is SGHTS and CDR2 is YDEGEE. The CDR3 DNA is TGTGCCAGCAGCAAGATACAGGGTGAAAGCGATGGCTACACCTTC. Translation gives CASSKIQGESDGYTF.

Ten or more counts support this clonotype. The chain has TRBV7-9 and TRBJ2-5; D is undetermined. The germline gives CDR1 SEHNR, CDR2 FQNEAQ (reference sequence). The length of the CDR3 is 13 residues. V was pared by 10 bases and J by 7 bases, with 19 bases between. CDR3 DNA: TGTGCCACCTACGGAGCCCCACCGGGGACCCAGTACTTC. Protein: CATYGAPPGTQYF.

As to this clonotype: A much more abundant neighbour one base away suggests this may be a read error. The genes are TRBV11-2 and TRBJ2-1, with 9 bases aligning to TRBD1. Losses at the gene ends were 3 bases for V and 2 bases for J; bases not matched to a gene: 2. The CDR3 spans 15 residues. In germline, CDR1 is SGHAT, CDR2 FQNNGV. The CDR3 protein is CASSLDRGPYNEQFF. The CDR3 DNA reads TGTGCCAGCAGCTTGGACAGGGGACCCTACAATGAGCAGTTCTTC.

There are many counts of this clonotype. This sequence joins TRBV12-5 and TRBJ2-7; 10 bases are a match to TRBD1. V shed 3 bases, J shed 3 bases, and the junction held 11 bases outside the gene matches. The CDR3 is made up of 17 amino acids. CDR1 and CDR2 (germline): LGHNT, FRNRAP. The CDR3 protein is CASGFPRSGTGDYEQYF. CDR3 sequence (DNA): TGTGCTAGTGGTTTCCCACGTTCTGGGACAGGGGACTACGAGCAGTACTTC.

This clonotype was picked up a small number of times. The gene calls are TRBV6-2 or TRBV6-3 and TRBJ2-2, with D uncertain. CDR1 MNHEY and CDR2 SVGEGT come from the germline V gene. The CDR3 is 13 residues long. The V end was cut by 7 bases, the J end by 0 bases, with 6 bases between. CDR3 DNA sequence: TGTGCCAGCATCGCCTCGAACACCGGGGAGCTGTTTTTT. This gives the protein CASIASNTGELFF.

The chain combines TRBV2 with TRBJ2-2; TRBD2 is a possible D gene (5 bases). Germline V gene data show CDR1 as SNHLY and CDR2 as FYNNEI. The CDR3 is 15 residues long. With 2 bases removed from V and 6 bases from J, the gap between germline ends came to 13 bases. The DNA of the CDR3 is TGTGCCAGCAGTGAACACTACGCGGGTGCCGGGGAGCTGTTTTTT. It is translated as CASSEHYAGAGELFF.

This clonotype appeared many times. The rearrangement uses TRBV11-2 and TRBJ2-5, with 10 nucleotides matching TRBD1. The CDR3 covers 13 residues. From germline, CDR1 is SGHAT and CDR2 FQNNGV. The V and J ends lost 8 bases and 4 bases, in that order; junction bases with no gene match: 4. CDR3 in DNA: TGTGCCAGCGACCGGGACAGGGGAGAGACCCAGTACTTC. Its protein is CASDRDRGETQYF.

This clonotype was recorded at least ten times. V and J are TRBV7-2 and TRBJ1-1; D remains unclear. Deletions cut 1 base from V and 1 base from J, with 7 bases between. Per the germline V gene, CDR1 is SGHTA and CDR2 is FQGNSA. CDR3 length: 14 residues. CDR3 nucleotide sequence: TGTGCCAGCAGCTTAGATCGGGCGAACACTGAAGCTTTCTTT. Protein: CASSLDRANTEAFF. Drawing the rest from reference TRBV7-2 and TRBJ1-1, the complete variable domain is GAGVSQSPSNKVTEKGKDVELRCDPISGHTALYWYRQSLGQGLEFLIYFQGNSAPDKSGLPSDRFSAERTGGSVSTLTIQRTQQEDSAVYLCASSLDRANTEAFFGQGTRLTVV.

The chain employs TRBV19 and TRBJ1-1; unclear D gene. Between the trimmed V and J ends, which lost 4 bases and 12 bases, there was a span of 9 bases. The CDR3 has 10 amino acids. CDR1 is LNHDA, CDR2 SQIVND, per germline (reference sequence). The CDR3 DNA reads TGTGCCAGTAGTAAGATTATGACTTTCTTT. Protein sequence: CASSKIMTFF.

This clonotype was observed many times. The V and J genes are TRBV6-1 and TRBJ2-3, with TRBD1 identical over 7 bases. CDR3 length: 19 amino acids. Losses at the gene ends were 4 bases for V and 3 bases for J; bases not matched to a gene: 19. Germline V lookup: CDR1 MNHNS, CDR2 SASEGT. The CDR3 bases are TGTGCCAGCAGTGGGGCTGCAGGGGGATCCGGAATCGGGACAGATACGCAGTATTTT. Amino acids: CASSGAAGGSGIGTDTQYF.

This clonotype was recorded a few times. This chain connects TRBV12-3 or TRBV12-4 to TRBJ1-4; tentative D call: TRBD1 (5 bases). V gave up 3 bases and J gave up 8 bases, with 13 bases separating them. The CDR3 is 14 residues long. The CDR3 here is CASSFQGGEEKLFF. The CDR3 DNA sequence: TGTGCCAGCAGTTTCCAGGGAGGCGAAGAAAAACTGTTTTTT.

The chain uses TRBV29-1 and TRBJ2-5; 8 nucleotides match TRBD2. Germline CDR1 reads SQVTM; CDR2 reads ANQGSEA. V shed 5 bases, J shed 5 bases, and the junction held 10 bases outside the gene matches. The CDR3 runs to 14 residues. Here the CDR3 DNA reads TGCAGCGTTCAGTACGGGGGGGCCTGGGAGACCCAGTACTTC. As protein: CSVQYGGAWETQYF.